This TCR beta chain was observed in a study of cytomegalovirus exposure and HLA in healthy donors. Background on the study: Per a later analysis, the 666 first-cohort and about 120 validation repertoires shared one platform. Study outcomes and limitations: Testing in vitro showed a few CMV-associated chains specific for CMV antigens. Whilst most TCR sequences proved rare, a subset of public TCRs occurred across many donors.

In germline, CDR1 is SGHTA, CDR2 FQGNSA. This CDR3 spans 15 amino acids. V was cut by 5 bases and J by 0 bases, with 13 bases left in between. In regard to this clone: Antigen: not known.

Produced via immunoSEQ multiplex PCR; TCRdb's table is partial and in-frame only. The repertoire includes 200,000 to 250,000 clones, roughly 83% of them detected once, and roughly 5.7% sits in the top ten. The rearrangement uses TRBV7-2 and TRBJ1-1; D unclear. Sequencing used PBMCs. The sequence was collected from a young woman in good health and CMV-seronegative. The CDR3 nucleotides read TGTGCCAGCAGCCGATCGAGGTCAGTGAACACTGAAGCTTTCTTT. This sequence encodes CASSRSRSVNTEAFF.